This section outlines one T cell receptor beta chain sequence together with its context. This specimen belongs to a study of blood T cell repertoires in COVID-19. Whole-study context: Samples came from the United States, Italy and Spain, spanning acute and convalescent COVID-19. The cDNA or gDNA used as material had been derived from T cells, B-cell-depleted T cells, or PBMCs.

The CDR3 is made up of 16 amino acids. V was clipped by 5 bases and J by 2 bases, with 18 bases between them. Germline V gives CDR1 SGHTA, CDR2 FQGNSA. Per the authors' pipeline: Reference gene primer amplification gave estimated nucleated cell counts. Sequencing was performed with immunoSEQ multiplex PCR; in TCRdb, only in-frame clones are kept and a portion is missing. The V and J calls and clone size are taken from that table; D and trimming were inferred from the DNA. The sample lists over 150,000 clones; roughly 90% were seen once. J is TRBJ1-2 and V is TRBV7-2; a weak D match, TRBD1 (6 bases). The sequencing input was peripheral blood. The receptor was derived from a man aged 45-65 years with acute or convalescent COVID-19. CDR3 sequence (DNA): TGTGCCAGCAGCCCGCGCTGGGCAGGGGCAAACTATGGCTACACCTTC. Protein: CASSPRWAGANYGYTF.